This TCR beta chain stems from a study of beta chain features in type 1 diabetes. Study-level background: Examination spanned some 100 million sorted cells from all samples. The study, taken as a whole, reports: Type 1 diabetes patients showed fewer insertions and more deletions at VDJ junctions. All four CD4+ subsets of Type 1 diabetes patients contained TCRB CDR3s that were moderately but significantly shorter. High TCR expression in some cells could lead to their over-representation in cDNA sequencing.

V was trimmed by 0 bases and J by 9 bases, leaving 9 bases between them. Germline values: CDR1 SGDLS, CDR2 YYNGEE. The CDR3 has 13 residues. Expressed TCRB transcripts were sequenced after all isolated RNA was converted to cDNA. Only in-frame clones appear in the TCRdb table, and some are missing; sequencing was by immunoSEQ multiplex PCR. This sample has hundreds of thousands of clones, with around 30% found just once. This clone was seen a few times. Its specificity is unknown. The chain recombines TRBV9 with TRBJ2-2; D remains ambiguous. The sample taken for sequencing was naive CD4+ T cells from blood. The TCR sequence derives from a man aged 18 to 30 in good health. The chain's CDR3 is CASSVGVSRELFF. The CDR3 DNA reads TGTGCCAGCAGCGTAGGGGTTTCCAGGGAGCTGTTTTTT.